The 19 T cell receptor beta chains given below trace back to one sample, sequenced in a study of post-analysis software for immune sequencing data (dated by TCRdb to about 2015). The paper as a whole reports these results and caveats: Patients showed significantly higher frequencies than controls for a few TRBV segments, among them TRBV5-6, TRBV5-1 and TRBV20-1.

Receptor libraries were prepared by PCR. Sequencing relied on an Illumina HiSeq 2500. To reduce PCR and sequencing biases, unique molecular identifiers were incorporated into the TCR beta cDNA libraries. Clones were called with MiXCR by TCRdb after fastp trimmed the public reads at Q25, and only in-frame beta chains were retained. Each CDR3 protein appears once, grouped with its most common genes and DNA. This sample is represented by 380,000 or so distinct CDR3 sequences; approximately 38% of them were singletons. Jointly, the top ten make up over 10% of the sample. Their specific antigens are unknown. The sample taken for sequencing was blood. The receptors come from a girl under 18 with multiple sclerosis.

This chain links TRBV12-5 with TRBJ2-7, with TRBD1 matching over 8 bases. V lost 5 bases, J lost 2 bases, and 2 bases stayed unmatched. The CDR3 length is 13 residues. Germline V gene lookup returns CDR1 LGHNT and CDR2 FRNRAP. The CDR3 spells CASGPQGAYEQYF. The CDR3 nucleotides read TGTGCTAGTGGTCCACAGGGGGCCTACGAGCAGTACTTC.

The genes are TRBV29-1 and TRBJ2-1, with 9 bases lining up with TRBD1. CDR3 length equals 14 residues. CDR1 is SQVTM and CDR2 is ANQGSEA in the germline V gene. J was trimmed by 3 bases and V by 7 bases; bases with no gene match: 7. The CDR3 region is CSAGYRGLYNEQFF. The CDR3 DNA reads TGCAGCGCTGGGTACAGGGGGCTCTACAATGAGCAGTTCTTC.

The chain links TRBV7-9 to TRBJ1-1; no clear D. V was cut by 0 bases and J by 2 bases, with 7 bases left in between. Germline CDR1 is SEHNR and CDR2 is FQNEAQ (reference sequence). This CDR3 region has 14 residues. The CDR3 sequence: CASSLAAGNTEAFF. CDR3 in DNA: TGTGCCAGCAGCTTAGCCGCGGGAAACACTGAAGCTTTCTTT.

This clonotype was counted a few times. The V call is TRBV7-9, the J call TRBJ2-7; D might be TRBD2 (5 bases). Trimming left V 3 bases short and J 0 bases short, with 12 bases between. The CDR3 spans 15 residues. Germline V gene sequence: CDR1 SEHNR, CDR2 FQNEAQ (reference sequence). The CDR3 DNA reads as TGTGCCAGCAGCTTGTGGACTTCATACTCCTACGAGCAGTACTTC. This codes for CASSLWTSYSYEQYF.

The V gene is TRBV20-1, the J gene TRBJ1-6; perhaps TRBD1 as D (5 bases). The germline V and J ends were trimmed by 6 bases and 7 bases, with 19 bases remaining between them. Germline V gene data show CDR1 as DFQATT and CDR2 as SNEGSKA (reference sequence). The CDR3 is 15 residues long. CDR3 sequence: CSAPGHLPPNSPLHF. CDR3 bases: TGCAGTGCGCCCGGACATTTGCCACCAAATTCACCCCTCCACTTT.

This chain connects TRBV20-1 to TRBJ1-1; D is ambiguous. Germline lookup yields CDR1 DFQATT and CDR2 SNEGSKA (reference sequence). This CDR3 is 13 amino acids long. V was cut by 6 bases and J by 5 bases, with 16 bases left in between. The CDR3 is CSASWLTGTEAFF. The DNA of the CDR3 is TGCAGTGCCAGCTGGCTAACGGGGACTGAAGCTTTCTTT.

The chain recombines TRBV5-1 with TRBJ2-2; a weak D match, TRBD1 (6 bases). Trimming removed 5 bases from V and 6 bases from J, with 20 bases in between. The V gene's germline CDR1 is SGHRS and CDR2 YFSETQ. The CDR3 length is 16 residues. CDR3 loop: CASRKAAGEAAGELFF. In DNA, the CDR3 is TGCGCCAGCAGGAAGGCGGCAGGGGAAGCGGCCGGGGAGCTGTTTTTT.

The chain links TRBV5-1 to TRBJ2-2; TRBD1 matches 10 bases. This CDR3 region has 15 residues. Germline trimming cut 4 bases from V and 5 bases from J; bases unmatched to any gene: 5. Germline V lookup: CDR1 SGHRS, CDR2 YFSETQ. The CDR3 DNA reads as TGCGCCAGCAGCGGCGGGACAGGGGCAACCGGGGAGCTGTTTTTT. It encodes CASSGGTGATGELFF.

This clonotype was counted once. The genes are TRBV2 and TRBJ1-2; 9 positions match TRBD1. The length of the CDR3 is 15 residues. V lost 3 bases, J lost 4 bases, and 6 bases stayed unmatched. Germline CDR1 reads SNHLY; CDR2 reads FYNNEI. This chain's CDR3 is CASSDPGQGIYGYTF. The CDR3 DNA reads TGTGCCAGCAGTGATCCGGGACAGGGCATCTATGGCTACACCTTC.

The chain recombines TRBV2 with TRBJ2-1; 8 nucleotides agree with TRBD1. Germline CDR1 SNHLY, CDR2 FYNNEI. V was clipped by 6 bases and J by 8 bases; unmatched bases: 15. The CDR3 covers 16 residues. CDR3 sequence: CASRRAYIGQGDEQFF. The DNA of the CDR3 is TGTGCCAGCAGGAGGGCCTATATCGGACAGGGCGATGAGCAGTTCTTC.

This clonotype was detected a few times. The chain has TRBV4-3 and TRBJ2-7; TRBD1 agrees at 7 bases. The CDR3 runs 15 residues. The germline gives CDR1 LGHNA, CDR2 YSLEER. The V and J ends lost 4 bases and 2 bases, in that order; junction bases with no gene match: 8. The CDR3 is CASSRDRQGAYEQYF. The CDR3 coding sequence is TGCGCCAGCAGCCGAGACAGACAGGGCGCCTACGAGCAGTACTTC.

The DNA for the CDR3 is TGTGCCAGCAGTGAAATGGGACAGGGGGCTAGCAGCTCCTACAATGAGCAGTTCTTC. It yields the protein CASSEMGQGASSSYNEQFF. The chain has TRBV25-1 and TRBJ2-1; TRBD1 aligns across 12 bases. J lost 0 bases, V lost 2 bases, and 8 bases had no gene match. CDR3 length: 19 amino acids. Germline lookup yields CDR1 MGHDK and CDR2 SYGVNS.

This clonotype has just a few counts. CDR3 region: CASSLNPRDREGYTF. The CDR3 DNA sequence: TGTGCCAGCAGCTTAAACCCACGGGACAGGGAAGGCTACACCTTC. The chain employs TRBV7-2 and TRBJ1-2, with 9 bases lining up with TRBD1. Per the germline V gene, CDR1 is SGHTA and CDR2 is FQGNSA. J lost 8 bases, V lost 2 bases, and 9 bases had no gene match. This CDR3 is 15 amino acids long.

This clonotype was seen more than once but under ten times. The chain recombines TRBV6-5 with TRBJ2-6; D is unclear. The CDR3 totals 20 residues. Trimming removed 2 bases at V and 0 bases at J, with 20 bases between. The germline CDR1 and CDR2 sequences are MNHEY and SVGAGI. CDR3 sequence (DNA): TGTGCCAGCAGTTACAGGGTTAGGCCGACGGACGCCTCTGGGGCCAACGTCCTGACTTTC. As protein: CASSYRVRPTDASGANVLTF.

This clonotype was detected only a few times. The rearrangement uses TRBV7-2 and TRBJ2-2, with D unclear. The CDR3 spans 14 residues. V was shortened by 2 bases and J by 1 base, with 5 bases between the two germline ends. From germline, CDR1 is SGHTA and CDR2 FQGNSA. CDR3 DNA sequence: TGTGCCAGCAGCTTACACAGGAACACCGGGGAGCTGTTTTTT. Its protein is CASSLHRNTGELFF.

This clonotype was counted ten times or more. The chain employs TRBV12-3 or TRBV12-4 and TRBJ2-7; D may be TRBD1 (6 bases). V gave up 4 bases and J gave up 1 base, with 11 bases separating them. The CDR3 is 14 amino acids. The CDR3 region has the DNA TGTGCCAGCAGTTCTCGTCAGGGGTCCTACGAGCAGTACTTC. Its protein is CASSSRQGSYEQYF.

This clonotype has a handful of counts. CDR3 region: CASSHRGAYNEQFF. CDR3 DNA sequence: TGCGCCAGCAGCCACCGGGGGGCCTACAATGAGCAGTTCTTC. The V and J genes are TRBV4-3 and TRBJ2-1, with TRBD2 identical over 7 bases. The CDR3 spans 14 residues. Trimming at V came to 3 bases and at J to 2 bases, leaving 1 base not matched to a gene. CDR1 is LGHNA and CDR2 is YSLEER in the germline V gene.

The gene calls are TRBV3-1 and TRBJ2-3, with D perhaps being TRBD1 or TRBD2 (5 bases each). The germline gives CDR1 LGHDT, CDR2 YNNKEL (reference sequence). The CDR3 is made up of 15 amino acids. Trimming pared 1 base from V and 2 bases from J, leaving 10 bases between. The CDR3 DNA sequence: TGTGCCAGCAGCCAAGTGAGGGGCTCCACAGATACGCAGTATTTT. Translating it yields CASSQVRGSTDTQYF.

This clonotype was observed a handful of times. V is TRBV9 and J is TRBJ2-3, with TRBD1 matching over 7 bases. Germline assignment: CDR1 SGDLS and CDR2 YYNGEE. The CDR3 covers 16 residues. J was trimmed by 2 bases and V by 3 bases; bases with no gene match: 9. CDR3 in amino acids: CASSEGTVPDTDTQYF. In DNA form, the CDR3 reads TGTGCCAGCAGCGAAGGGACAGTCCCGGACACAGATACGCAGTATTTT.